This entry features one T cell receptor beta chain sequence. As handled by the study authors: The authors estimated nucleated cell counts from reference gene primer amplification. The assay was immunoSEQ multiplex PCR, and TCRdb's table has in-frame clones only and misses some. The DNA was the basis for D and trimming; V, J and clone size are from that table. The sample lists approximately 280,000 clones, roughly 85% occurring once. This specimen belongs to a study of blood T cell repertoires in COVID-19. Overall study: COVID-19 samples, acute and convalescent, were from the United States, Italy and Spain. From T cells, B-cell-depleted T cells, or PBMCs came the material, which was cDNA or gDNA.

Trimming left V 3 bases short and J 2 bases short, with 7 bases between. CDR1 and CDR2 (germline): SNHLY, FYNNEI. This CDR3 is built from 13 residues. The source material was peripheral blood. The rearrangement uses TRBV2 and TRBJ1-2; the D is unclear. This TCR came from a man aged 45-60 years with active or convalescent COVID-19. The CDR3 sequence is CASSDEWNYGYTF. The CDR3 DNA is TGTGCCAGCAGTGATGAGTGGAACTATGGCTACACCTTC.